The 22 T cell receptor beta chains below were found in one sample sequenced in a study of control samples from healthy donors and cancer patients. Produced via immunoSEQ multiplex PCR; TCRdb's table is partial and in-frame only. The data show 98,000 or so clones, around 90% seen once. Sequencing input: blood. These receptors all come from a woman between 65 and 79 years old in good health.

J is TRBJ1-5 and V is TRBV7-9; no clear D gene. Germline CDR1 SEHNR, CDR2 FQNEAQ (reference sequence). Trimming stripped 0 bases from V and 2 bases from J, with 11 bases between. The length of the CDR3 is 16 residues. The CDR3 DNA sequence: TGTGCCAGCAGCTTAGCCTTCTCCGGGGGCAATCAGCCCCAGCATTTT. Protein product: CASSLAFSGGNQPQHF.

Notes on this clone: Germline and junction disagree at one end, which may indicate a read error. CDR3 loop: CARSLRGDRGAHEQFF. In nucleotides, the CDR3 is TGTGCCCGCAGTTTAAGGGGGGACAGGGGGGCACATGAGCAGTTCTTC. This chain connects TRBV27 to TRBJ2-1; 11 positions match TRBD1. The CDR3 loop spans 16 amino acids. The germline gives CDR1 MNHEY, CDR2 SMNVEV (reference sequence).

The chain joins TRBV10-3 to TRBJ2-1, with 9 bases identical to TRBD1. Trimming took 2 bases from V and 6 from J; bases not matched to a gene: 14. Germline assignment: CDR1 ENHRY and CDR2 SYGVKD. The CDR3 runs to 18 residues. The CDR3 loop reads CAISEAEPGTGRFNEQFF. CDR3 nucleotide sequence: TGTGCCATCAGTGAGGCAGAGCCCGGGACAGGGCGCTTCAATGAGCAGTTCTTC.

CDR3 sequence (DNA): TGTGCCAGCAGCCTACGCGGTCAGGGCAAGTCTCACAATGAGCAGTTCTTC. It translates to CASSLRGQGKSHNEQFF. J is TRBJ2-1 and V is TRBV13; weak D call: TRBD1 (5 bases). The CDR3 extends over 17 amino acids. CDR1 is PRHDT, CDR2 FYEKMQ, per germline (reference sequence). The ends were cut back, 5 bases at V and 5 bases at J, with 22 bases in the middle. The variable domain in full, completed from reference TRBV13 and TRBJ2-1, reads AAGVIQSPRHLIKEKRETATLKCYPIPRHDTVYWYQQGPGQDPQFLISFYEKMQSDKGSIPDRFSAQQFSDYHSELNMSSLELGDSALYFCASSLRGQGKSHNEQFFGPGTRLTVL.

This chain connects TRBV5-8 to TRBJ1-2; D remains ambiguous. Germline assignment: CDR1 SGHTS and CDR2 YDEGEE. This CDR3 comprises 14 residues. The germline V and J ends were trimmed by 0 bases and 2 bases, with 8 bases remaining between them. The CDR3 spells CASSLVPGNYGYTF. The CDR3 coding sequence is TGTGCCAGCAGCTTGGTTCCAGGAAACTATGGCTACACCTTC.

This clone has a handful of counts. The V gene is TRBV19, the J gene TRBJ1-5; D may be TRBD1 (5 bases). The CDR3 runs to 17 residues. Germline CDR1 reads LNHDA; CDR2 reads SQIVND (reference sequence). Trimming left V 3 bases short and J 2 bases short, with 17 bases between. CDR3 sequence: CASSIGGQSDRNQPQHF. The CDR3 DNA reads TGTGCCAGTAGTATCGGAGGACAATCGGACCGCAATCAGCCCCAGCATTTT.

This sequence joins TRBV30 and TRBJ1-1; D is uncertain. Trimming took off 6 bases at V and 3 bases at J, with 8 bases between the two ends. The CDR3 totals 11 residues. Germline V lookup: CDR1 GTSNPN, CDR2 SVGIG (reference sequence). This chain's CDR3 is CACAPDTEAFF. CDR3 coding DNA: TGTGCCTGCGCACCCGACACTGAAGCTTTCTTT.

This sequence joins TRBV7-8 and TRBJ1-4, with 8 bases that match TRBD1. The J segment lost 5 bases and the V segment lost 3 bases, leaving 5 bases of the junction unmatched. This CDR3 region has 15 residues. Germline CDR1 reads SGHVS; CDR2 reads FQNEAQ. The CDR3 sequence is CASSLDRVKNEKLFF. DNA for the CDR3: TGTGCCAGCAGCTTGGACAGGGTGAAAAATGAAAAACTGTTTTTT. Based on the CDR3 plus reference TRBV7-8 and TRBJ1-4, the full variable domain is GAGVSQSPRYKVAKRGQDVALRCDPISGHVSLFWYQQALGQGPEFLTYFQNEAQLDKSGLPSDRFFAERPEGSVSTLKIQRTQQEDSAVYLCASSLDRVKNEKLFFGSGTQLSVL.

V gene TRBV7-8 combines with J gene TRBJ2-1, with D tentatively TRBD2 (7 bases). The CDR3 runs to 16 residues. Trimming pared 0 bases from V and 4 bases from J, leaving 13 bases between. Germline loops: CDR1 SGHVS, CDR2 FQNEAQ. Here the CDR3 reads CASSLAHAGAYNEQFF. The CDR3 bases are TGTGCCAGCAGCTTAGCGCATGCGGGGGCTTACAATGAGCAGTTCTTC. Together with reference TRBV7-8 and TRBJ2-1, the CDR3 gives the full variable domain: GAGVSQSPRYKVAKRGQDVALRCDPISGHVSLFWYQQALGQGPEFLTYFQNEAQLDKSGLPSDRFFAERPEGSVSTLKIQRTQQEDSAVYLCASSLAHAGAYNEQFFGPGTRLTVL.

This chain connects TRBV5-1 to TRBJ1-1; D unresolved. The germline V and J ends were trimmed by 0 bases and 1 base, with 7 bases remaining between them. In germline, CDR1 is SGHRS, CDR2 YFSETQ. CDR3 length: 14 amino acids. CDR3 amino acids: CASSLAPPNTEAFF. The DNA for the CDR3 is TGCGCCAGCAGCTTGGCCCCACCGAACACTGAAGCTTTCTTT.

The chain joins TRBV11-2 to TRBJ2-5, with a tentative D call TRBD1 (6 bases). Germline assignment: CDR1 SGHAT and CDR2 FQNNGV. CDR3 length equals 14 residues. V lost 2 bases and J 1 base, leaving 8 bases between the germline ends. CDR3 bases: TGTGCCAGCAGCTTACAGGGGTTCCAAGAGACCCAGTACTTC. Its protein is CASSLQGFQETQYF.

The chain joins TRBV11-3 to TRBJ1-1; a weak D match, TRBD1 (5 bases). The CDR3 is made up of 14 amino acids. V was shortened by 4 bases and J by 1 base, with 10 bases between the two germline ends. Per germline, CDR1 SGHNT and CDR2 YENEEA. The CDR3 nucleotides read TGTGCCAGCAGCTACTCCAGGGCGAACACTGAAGCTTTCTTT. Its protein product is CASSYSRANTEAFF.

The gene calls are TRBV5-1 and TRBJ1-3; D is undetermined. Germline lookup yields CDR1 SGHRS and CDR2 YFSETQ. The ends were cut back, 0 bases at V and 2 bases at J, with 9 bases in the middle. This CDR3 has 15 amino acids. CDR3 DNA sequence: TGCGCCAGCAGCTTGGGGGCAGGAACTGGAAACACCATATATTTT. Its translation: CASSLGAGTGNTIYF.

The V call is TRBV13, the J call TRBJ2-5; 7 positions match TRBD1. Germline lookup yields CDR1 PRHDT and CDR2 FYEKMQ (reference sequence). The length of the CDR3 is 14 residues. J was trimmed by 1 base and V by 3 bases; bases with no gene match: 2. CDR3 region: CASSFGTAQETQYF. As DNA, the CDR3 is TGTGCCAGCAGCTTCGGGACAGCCCAAGAGACCCAGTACTTC.

V usage is TRBV9 and J usage is TRBJ2-1; no clear D gene. Germline V lookup: CDR1 SGDLS, CDR2 YYNGEE. The CDR3 spans 12 residues. Trimming took off 4 bases at V and 4 bases at J, with 6 bases between the two ends. CDR3 in DNA: TGTGCCAGCAGCCCCAGATACAATGAGCAGTTCTTC. This translates into CASSPRYNEQFF.

This chain links TRBV14 with TRBJ1-2; TRBD1 is a possible D gene (5 bases). Germline V gene sequence: CDR1 SGHDN, CDR2 FVKESK. There are 13 residues in the CDR3. V was cut by 2 bases and J by 6 bases, with 10 bases left in between. The DNA for the CDR3 is TGTGCCAGCAGCCAAAGGGGCTGGGATGGCTACACCTTC. This gives the protein CASSQRGWDGYTF.

This clone was seen once. The genes are TRBV3-1 (or the pseudogene TRBV3-2) and TRBJ1-1; D perhaps matches TRBD1 (5 bases). V was cut by 1 base and J by 4 bases, with 10 bases left in between. The CDR3 sequence is 14 residues long. Looked up from germline, CDR1 is LGHDT and CDR2 is YNNKEL (reference sequence). In nucleotides, the CDR3 is TGTGCCAGCAGCCAAGTCTCGGGGCCCACTGAAGCTTTCTTT. Protein product: CASSQVSGPTEAFF.

This chain links TRBV24-1 with TRBJ1-3; D unclear. The ends were cut back, 9 bases at V and 7 bases at J, with 15 bases in the middle. The CDR3 spans 13 residues. Germline-derived CDR1 and CDR2 are KGHDR and SFDVKD. Here the CDR3 reads CATPTWVGNTIYF. The CDR3 bases are TGTGCCACCCCGACTTGGGTCGGGAACACCATATATTTT.

The J gene is TRBJ1-2, the V gene TRBV7-2; 8 bases are a match to TRBD1. The CDR3 covers 15 residues. The V gene end was trimmed by 2 bases and the J gene end by 0 bases; junction bases not matched to a gene: 2. The germline CDR1 and CDR2 sequences are SGHTA and FQGNSA. This chain's CDR3 is CASSLRDRTNYGYTF. CDR3 nucleotides: TGTGCCAGCAGCTTACGGGACAGGACTAACTATGGCTACACCTTC.

This clone was counted a few times. The chain employs TRBV10-3 and TRBJ1-4; 9 bases map to TRBD1. V lost 2 bases to trimming and J lost 5 bases; unmatched junction nucleotides: 9. The CDR3 runs 17 residues. Looked up from germline, CDR1 is ENHRY and CDR2 is SYGVKD. The CDR3 sequence: CAISERAPGQGNEKLFF. CDR3 DNA sequence: TGTGCCATCAGTGAGAGGGCACCGGGACAGGGAAATGAAAAACTGTTTTTT.

This sequence joins TRBV3-1 (or the pseudogene TRBV3-2) and TRBJ1-3; tentatively, D is TRBD1 (5 bases). V dropped 0 bases and J dropped 2 bases, with 11 bases sitting between them. The germline V gene has CDR1 LGHDT and CDR2 YNNKEL (reference sequence). This CDR3 has 16 residues. CDR3 residues: CASSQDGGIAGNTIYF. The DNA of the CDR3 is TGTGCCAGCAGCCAAGATGGGGGAATCGCTGGAAACACCATATATTTT.

This chain uses TRBV4-1 with TRBJ1-2; no clear D. This CDR3 contains 15 residues. V was shortened by 0 bases and J by 0 bases, with 8 bases between the two germline ends. CDR1 MGHRA and CDR2 YSYEKL come from the germline V gene. As DNA, the CDR3 is TGCGCCAGCAGCCAAGATACGGCGGCTAACTATGGCTACACCTTC. The encoded protein is CASSQDTAANYGYTF.